Listed here is a single TCR beta chain. The germline V gene encodes CDR1 LNHDA and CDR2 SQIVND (reference sequence). Losses at the gene ends were 6 bases for V and 6 bases for J; bases not matched to a gene: 7. This CDR3 contains 13 residues. The data were taken from a study of shared clonotypes between healthy human individuals. Clones were read by immunoSEQ multiplex PCR, and TCRdb kept only the in-frame ones, dropping some. Among approximately 330,000 clones listed, 73% were seen once. This chain joins TRBV19 and TRBJ1-2; 7 bases fit TRBD1. Sequenced material: memory CD4+ T cells sorted from blood. The subset is: CD45RA-negative fraction. The clonotype comes from a man aged 25-45 years in good health. The CDR3 sequence: CASRETGADGYTF. In DNA, the CDR3 is TGTGCCAGTAGGGAAACAGGGGCGGATGGCTACACCTTC.